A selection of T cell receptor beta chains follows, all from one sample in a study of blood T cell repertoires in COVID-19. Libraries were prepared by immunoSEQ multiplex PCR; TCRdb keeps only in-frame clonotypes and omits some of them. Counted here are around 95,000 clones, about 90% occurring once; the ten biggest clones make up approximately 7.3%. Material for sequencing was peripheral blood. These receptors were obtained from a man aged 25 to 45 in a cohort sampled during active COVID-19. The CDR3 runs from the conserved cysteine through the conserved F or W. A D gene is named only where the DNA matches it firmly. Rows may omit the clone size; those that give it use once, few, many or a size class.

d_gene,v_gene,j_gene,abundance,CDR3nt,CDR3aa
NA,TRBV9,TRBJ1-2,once,TGTGCCAGCAGCGCCCTCCCCGGGGGGCAGGGCTATGGCTACACCTTC,CASSALPGGQGYGYTF
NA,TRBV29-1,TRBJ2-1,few,TGCAGCGTTGATGGTGGTGAGCTTGAGCAGTTCTTC,CSVDGGELEQFF
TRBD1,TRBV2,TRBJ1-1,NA,TGTGCCAGCAGCAGGGGGTCTGAAGCTTTCTTT,CASSRGSEAFF
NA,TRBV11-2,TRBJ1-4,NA,TGTGCCAGCAGCCCGACACCGGTAGCGGAAAAACTGTTTTTT,CASSPTPVAEKLFF
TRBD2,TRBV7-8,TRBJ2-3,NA,TGTGCCAGCAGCTTTGGAACTAGCGGGGGAACAGATACGCAGTATTTT,CASSFGTSGGTDTQYF
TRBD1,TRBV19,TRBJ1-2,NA,TGTGCCAGTAGTATCGTCTCCGGGACAGGGGGCCTGGGCTACACCTTC,CASSIVSGTGGLGYTF
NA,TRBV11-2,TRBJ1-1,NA,TGTGCCAGCAGCTTATCGCTCACAGGGTGGGGATCGGACACTGAAGCTTTCTTT,CASSLSLTGWGSDTEAFF
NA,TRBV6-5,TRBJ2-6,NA,TGTGCCAGCAGTTACAGCTCTCTGGGGGCCAACGTCCTGACTTTC,CASSYSSLGANVLTF
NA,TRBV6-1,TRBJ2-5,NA,TGTGCCAGCAGTGAAGCAGCGGCATTCCAAGAGACCCAGTACTTC,CASSEAAAFQETQYF
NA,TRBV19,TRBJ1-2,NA,TGTGCCAGTGTTGGGACATCCTCCTTCCCGGGGTATGGCTACACCTTC,CASVGTSSFPGYGYTF
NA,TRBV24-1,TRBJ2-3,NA,TGTGCCACCAGGGGAGGGGGGGCCGGCACAGATACGCAGTATTTT,CATRGGGAGTDTQYF
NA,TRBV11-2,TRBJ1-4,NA,TGTGCCAGCAGCCTCAGTCTCCGTAATGAAAAACTGTTTTTT,CASSLSLRNEKLFF
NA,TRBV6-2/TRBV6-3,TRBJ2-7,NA,TGTGCCAGCAGCCCTAATGGGGCTAGGAATTCCTACGAGCAGTACTTC,CASSPNGARNSYEQYF
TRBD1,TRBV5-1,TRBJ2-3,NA,TGCGCCAGCAGCTTCGGGACAGCAACAGATACGCAGTATTTT,CASSFGTATDTQYF
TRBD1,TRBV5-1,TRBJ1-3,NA,TGCGCCAGCAGCTTGGTGGGCAGGGGGAATGGAAACACCATATATTTT,CASSLVGRGNGNTIYF
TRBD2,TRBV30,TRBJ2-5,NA,TGTGCCTGGAGACAGCGGGGGGGCTGGGAGACCCAGTACTTC,CAWRQRGGWETQYF
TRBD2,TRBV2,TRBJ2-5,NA,TGTGCCAGCATTTTTGGCGGGGGTACCCAAGAGACCCAGTACTTC,CASIFGGGTQETQYF
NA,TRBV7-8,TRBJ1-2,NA,TGTGCCAGCAGCTTAGCGGGCGGATCAGGGGCCGGCTACACCTTC,CASSLAGGSGAGYTF
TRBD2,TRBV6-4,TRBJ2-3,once,TGTGCCAGCAGTGACGCTGGGACTAGCGGGGAAGGCACAGATACGCAGTATTTT,CASSDAGTSGEGTDTQYF
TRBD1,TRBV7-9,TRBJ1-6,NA,TGTGCCAGCCAACAGGGGAGCTCCTATAATTCACCCCTCCACTTT,CASQQGSSYNSPLHF
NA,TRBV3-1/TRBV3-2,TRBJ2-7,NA,TGTGCCAGCAGCCAAGAGAGCCACGAGCAGTACTTC,CASSQESHEQYF
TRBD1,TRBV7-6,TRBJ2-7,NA,TGTGCCAGCAGCTTCTTGTCTTCGGGACAGGGAAAGCAGTACTTC,CASSFLSSGQGKQYF
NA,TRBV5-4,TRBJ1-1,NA,TGTGCCAGCAGCTTGGCCGGGGACACTGAAGCTTTCTTT,CASSLAGDTEAFF
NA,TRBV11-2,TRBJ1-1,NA,TGTGCCAGCAGCTTACAAGTCAGAATGAACACTGAAGCTTTCTTT,CASSLQVRMNTEAFF
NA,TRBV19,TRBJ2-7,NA,TGTGCCAGTAGTATTGCGGGCAGTCGGGAGCAGTACTTC,CASSIAGSREQYF
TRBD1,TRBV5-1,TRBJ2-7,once,TGCGCCAGCACCGACGCACAGGGGGCCGCCGAGCAGTACTTC,CASTDAQGAAEQYF
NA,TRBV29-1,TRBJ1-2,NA,TGCAGCGTTTTTCGGGGGGGCTATGGCTACACCTTC,CSVFRGGYGYTF
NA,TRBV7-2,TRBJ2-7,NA,TGTGCCAGCAGCTTAGGGGGCTACGCGGTCTACGAGCAGTACTTC,CASSLGGYAVYEQYF
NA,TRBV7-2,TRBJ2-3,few,TGTGCCAGCAGCACCCCCCGGGGAGGCTGGGATACAGATACGCAGTATTTT,CASSTPRGGWDTDTQYF
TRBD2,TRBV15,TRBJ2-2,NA,TGTGCCACCAGCAGGGGGGGGCTAGCGGGCCTCGACACCGGGGAGCTGTTTTTT,CATSRGGLAGLDTGELFF
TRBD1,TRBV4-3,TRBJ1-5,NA,TGCGCCAGCAGCCAAGATTTTGGGACAGGGGCCCAGCCCCAGCATTTT,CASSQDFGTGAQPQHF
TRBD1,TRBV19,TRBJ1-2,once,TGTGCCAGTAGTGTACCGGGACAGGGAATCTATGGCTACACCTTC,CASSVPGQGIYGYTF
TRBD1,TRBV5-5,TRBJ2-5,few,TGTGCCAGCAGCAAACAGGGGGTTTGGGAGACCCAGTACTTC,CASSKQGVWETQYF
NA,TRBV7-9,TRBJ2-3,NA,TGTGCCAGCAGCCCTTCCGCCGCCCAGGGTACGCAGTATTTT,CASSPSAAQGTQYF
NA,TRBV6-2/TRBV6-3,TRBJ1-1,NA,TGTGCCAGCAGTCGACAGCTGAACACTGAAGCTTTCTTT,CASSRQLNTEAFF
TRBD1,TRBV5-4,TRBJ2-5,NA,TGTGCCAGCAGCTGGTACTCAGGGGGCTTGGAGACCCAGTACTTC,CASSWYSGGLETQYF
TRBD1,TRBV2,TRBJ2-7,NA,TGTGCCAGCAGTGAGGGGACAGGCGGAGAGCAGTACTTC,CASSEGTGGEQYF
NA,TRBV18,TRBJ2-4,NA,TGTGCCAGCTCACCACTGATGGGGGGGCGCGGCAAAAACATTCAGTACTTC,CASSPLMGGRGKNIQYF
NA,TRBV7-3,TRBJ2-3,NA,TGTGCCAGCAGCTTAACGCTAGAGCCTAGCACAGATACGCAGTATTTT,CASSLTLEPSTDTQYF
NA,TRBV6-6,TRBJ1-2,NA,TGTGCCAGCAGTTTACAGGGTTTTAACCATGGCTACACCTTC,CASSLQGFNHGYTF